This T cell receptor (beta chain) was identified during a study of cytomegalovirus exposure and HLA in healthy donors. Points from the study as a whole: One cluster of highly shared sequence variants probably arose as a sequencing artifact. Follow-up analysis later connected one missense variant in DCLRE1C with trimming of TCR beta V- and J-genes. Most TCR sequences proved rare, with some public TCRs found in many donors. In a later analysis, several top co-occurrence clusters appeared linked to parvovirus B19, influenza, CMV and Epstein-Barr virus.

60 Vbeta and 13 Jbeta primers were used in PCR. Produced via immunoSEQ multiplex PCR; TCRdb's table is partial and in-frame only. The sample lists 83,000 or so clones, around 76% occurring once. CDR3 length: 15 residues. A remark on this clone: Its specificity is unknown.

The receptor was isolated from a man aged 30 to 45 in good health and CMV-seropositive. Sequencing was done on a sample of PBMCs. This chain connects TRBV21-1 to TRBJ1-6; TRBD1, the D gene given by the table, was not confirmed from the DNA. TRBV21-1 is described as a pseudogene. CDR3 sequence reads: CASSSTTGGISPLHF. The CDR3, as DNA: TGTGCCAGCAGCTCTACGACAGGGGGTATTTCACCCCTCCACTTT.